This TCR beta chain was sequenced for a study of blood T cell repertoires in COVID-19. This clone was observed a single time. Methods used by the authors: How many nucleated cells were present was estimated from reference gene primer amplification. Generated by immunoSEQ multiplex PCR, the TCRdb table keeps only in-frame clones and is missing some. The DNA was the basis for D and trimming; V, J and clone size are from that table. The sample consists of over 450,000 clones, roughly nine tenths of them appearing once. Those enrolled in Seattle joined during active infection and were followed longitudinally afterward. Sequencing was performed on peripheral blood. The receptor's source is a man aged 18 to 35 with COVID-19, enrolled during active disease.

The CDR3 region is CASFGLAGDSDTQYF. The CDR3 coding sequence is TGTGCCAGCTTCGGACTAGCGGGAGATTCAGATACGCAGTATTTT. V gene TRBV6-5 combines with J gene TRBJ2-3, with 13 bases that match TRBD2. This CDR3 has 15 residues. Per germline, CDR1 MNHEY and CDR2 SVGAGI. V trimming: 8 bases; J trimming: 4 bases; junction bases outside the gene matches: 6.